The rows below give T cell receptor beta chains drawn from one sample of a study of control samples from healthy donors and cancer patients. Generated by immunoSEQ multiplex PCR, the TCRdb table keeps only in-frame clones and is missing some. The top ten hold approximately 10% of the sample, which has about 15,000 clones, around 86% seen once. Sequencing was performed on PBMCs. The receptors come from a woman in her 70s with colorectal cancer. Each CDR3 is given with its conserved first and last residue. A D gene is named only where the DNA matches it firmly. A row's size may be missing; if present it is once, few, many or a size class.

J gene: TRBJ2-7; D gene: NA; V gene: TRBV10-3; clone size: NA; CDR3 protein: CATIKSGPSYEQYF; CDR3 DNA: TGTGCCACGATCAAATCGGGGCCTTCCTACGAGCAGTACTTC
J gene: TRBJ1-1; D gene: NA; V gene: TRBV15; clone size: NA; CDR3 protein: CATSRDGTWGATEAFF; CDR3 DNA: TGTGCCACCAGCAGAGATGGGACCTGGGGGGCCACTGAAGCTTTCTTT
J gene: TRBJ1-1; D gene: NA; V gene: TRBV7-8; clone size: few; CDR3 protein: CASSLLQISPRTEAFF; CDR3 DNA: TGTGCCAGCAGCTTATTGCAGATCAGTCCCCGGACTGAAGCTTTCTTT
J gene: TRBJ2-3; D gene: NA; V gene: TRBV5-4; clone size: NA; CDR3 protein: CASRRTSTDTQYF; CDR3 DNA: TGTGCCAGCAGACGGACTAGCACAGATACGCAGTATTTT
J gene: TRBJ2-5; D gene: NA; V gene: TRBV28; clone size: NA; CDR3 protein: CASSFLDGSLLQETQYF; CDR3 DNA: TGTGCCAGCAGTTTTCTAGACGGGAGCCTTCTCCAAGAGACCCAGTACTTC
J gene: TRBJ2-3; D gene: NA; V gene: TRBV3-1/TRBV3-2; clone size: NA; CDR3 protein: CASSPQGTDTQYF; CDR3 DNA: TGTGCCAGCAGCCCCCAGGGCACAGATACGCAGTATTTT
J gene: TRBJ1-1; D gene: NA; V gene: TRBV11-2; clone size: NA; CDR3 protein: CASSSQGGNTEAFF; CDR3 DNA: TGTGCCAGCAGCTCACAGGGAGGGAACACTGAAGCTTTCTTT
J gene: TRBJ2-7; D gene: NA; V gene: TRBV2; clone size: NA; CDR3 protein: CASSVTADSPEQYF; CDR3 DNA: TGTGCCAGCAGTGTTACGGCGGACTCCCCGGAGCAGTACTTC
J gene: TRBJ2-2; D gene: NA; V gene: TRBV12-3/TRBV12-4; clone size: NA; CDR3 protein: CASKVAGELFF; CDR3 DNA: TGTGCCAGCAAAGTAGCCGGGGAGCTGTTTTTT
J gene: TRBJ2-3; D gene: TRBD2; V gene: TRBV19; clone size: NA; CDR3 protein: CASSVLAGGGADTQYF; CDR3 DNA: TGTGCCAGTAGTGTACTAGCGGGAGGCGGCGCAGATACGCAGTATTTT
J gene: TRBJ2-4; D gene: NA; V gene: TRBV19; clone size: NA; CDR3 protein: CASSMIRLTAKNIQYF; CDR3 DNA: TGTGCCAGTAGTATGATTAGGCTCACCGCCAAAAACATTCAGTACTTC
J gene: TRBJ1-1; D gene: NA; V gene: TRBV6-5; clone size: NA; CDR3 protein: CASKLDGWRNTEAFF; CDR3 DNA: TGTGCCAGCAAACTAGACGGGTGGAGGAACACTGAAGCTTTCTTT
J gene: TRBJ1-6; D gene: NA; V gene: TRBV6-5; clone size: NA; CDR3 protein: CASSNGQNSPLHF; CDR3 DNA: TGTGCCAGCAGTAACGGACAGAATTCACCCCTCCACTTT
J gene: TRBJ2-7; D gene: NA; V gene: TRBV18; clone size: NA; CDR3 protein: CASSPGSGSYEQYF; CDR3 DNA: TGTGCCAGCTCACCAGGGAGCGGTTCCTACGAGCAGTACTTC
J gene: TRBJ1-1; D gene: NA; V gene: TRBV9; clone size: NA; CDR3 protein: CASSGPPTTGGEAFF; CDR3 DNA: TGTGCCAGCAGCGGCCCCCCAACGACGGGTGGTGAAGCTTTCTTT
J gene: TRBJ2-7; D gene: TRBD1; V gene: TRBV11-3; clone size: once; CDR3 protein: CASSHRDRSYEQYF; CDR3 DNA: TGTGCCAGCAGCCACCGGGACAGGTCCTACGAGCAGTACTTC
J gene: TRBJ1-3; D gene: NA; V gene: TRBV3-1/TRBV3-2; clone size: NA; CDR3 protein: CASSQIEGSGSTIYF; CDR3 DNA: TGTGCCAGCAGCCAGATAGAAGGGTCTGGAAGCACCATATATTTT
J gene: TRBJ2-2; D gene: NA; V gene: TRBV9; clone size: NA; CDR3 protein: CASSPRLGNTGELFF; CDR3 DNA: TGTGCCAGCAGCCCCCGACTAGGGAACACCGGGGAGCTGTTTTTT
J gene: TRBJ1-2; D gene: NA; V gene: TRBV7-9; clone size: NA; CDR3 protein: CASSLGEDVTF; CDR3 DNA: TGTGCCAGCAGCTTGGGGGAAGATGTCACCTTC
J gene: TRBJ2-4; D gene: NA; V gene: TRBV4-1; clone size: few; CDR3 protein: CASSRDMGNIQYF; CDR3 DNA: TGCGCCAGCAGCCGGGACATGGGGAACATTCAGTACTTC
J gene: TRBJ1-1; D gene: TRBD1; V gene: TRBV6-2/TRBV6-3; clone size: NA; CDR3 protein: CASSLMTGGLTEAFF; CDR3 DNA: TGTGCCAGCAGTTTAATGACAGGGGGCCTCACTGAAGCTTTCTTT
J gene: TRBJ2-1; D gene: TRBD2; V gene: TRBV18; clone size: NA; CDR3 protein: CASSQGLAGYNEQFF; CDR3 DNA: TGTGCCAGCTCACAGGGACTAGCAGGGTACAATGAGCAGTTCTTC
J gene: TRBJ1-1; D gene: TRBD1; V gene: TRBV18; clone size: once; CDR3 protein: CASSPDRAEAFF; CDR3 DNA: TGTGCCAGCTCACCCGACAGGGCTGAAGCTTTCTTT
J gene: TRBJ2-7; D gene: NA; V gene: TRBV4-3; clone size: NA; CDR3 protein: CASSQDWEVFVSYEQYF; CDR3 DNA: TGCGCCAGCAGCCAAGATTGGGAGGTTTTCGTAAGCTACGAGCAGTACTTC
J gene: TRBJ2-2; D gene: NA; V gene: TRBV5-1; clone size: once; CDR3 protein: CASSWGSGTGELFF; CDR3 DNA: TGCGCCAGCAGCTGGGGGTCGGGGACCGGGGAGCTGTTTTTT
J gene: TRBJ1-1; D gene: NA; V gene: TRBV3-1/TRBV3-2; clone size: NA; CDR3 protein: CASSSWVARGTEAFF; CDR3 DNA: TGTGCCAGCAGCTCCTGGGTGGCTCGGGGGACTGAAGCTTTCTTT
J gene: TRBJ2-7; D gene: NA; V gene: TRBV4-1; clone size: NA; CDR3 protein: CASSHHRGRPSEQYF; CDR3 DNA: TGCGCCAGCAGCCACCACCGGGGACGGCCCTCGGAGCAGTACTTC
J gene: TRBJ2-3; D gene: TRBD2; V gene: TRBV4-3; clone size: NA; CDR3 protein: CASSQSTGLHARHTQYF; CDR3 DNA: TGCGCCAGCAGCCAATCAACGGGACTACACGCACGACATACGCAGTATTTT
J gene: TRBJ2-7; D gene: TRBD2; V gene: TRBV20-1; clone size: NA; CDR3 protein: CSASTSGSLGQYF; CDR3 DNA: TGCAGTGCTAGTACTAGCGGGAGTTTAGGGCAGTACTTC
J gene: TRBJ2-7; D gene: NA; V gene: TRBV6-6; clone size: once; CDR3 protein: CASSPTGTSYEQYF; CDR3 DNA: TGTGCCAGCAGCCCTACGGGGACCTCCTACGAGCAGTACTTC
J gene: TRBJ2-2; D gene: NA; V gene: TRBV24-1; clone size: NA; CDR3 protein: CATSVAGANTGELFF; CDR3 DNA: TGTGCCACCAGTGTCGCGGGGGCCAACACCGGGGAGCTGTTTTTT
J gene: TRBJ2-5; D gene: NA; V gene: TRBV5-1; clone size: NA; CDR3 protein: CASSFLGQETQYF; CDR3 DNA: TGCGCCAGCAGCTTTCTTGGCCAAGAGACCCAGTACTTC
J gene: TRBJ2-7; D gene: NA; V gene: TRBV11-2; clone size: NA; CDR3 protein: CASLYRGEQYF; CDR3 DNA: TGTGCCAGTCTGTATCGGGGAGAGCAGTACTTC
J gene: TRBJ2-7; D gene: TRBD1; V gene: TRBV18; clone size: NA; CDR3 protein: CASSPLIGTESSYEQYF; CDR3 DNA: TGTGCCAGCTCACCCCTAATCGGGACAGAATCCTCCTACGAGCAGTACTTC
J gene: TRBJ2-7; D gene: NA; V gene: TRBV9; clone size: medium-sized; CDR3 protein: CASRSDGTYEQYF; CDR3 DNA: TGTGCCAGCAGATCGGACGGAACCTACGAGCAGTACTTC
J gene: TRBJ1-1; D gene: NA; V gene: TRBV7-7; clone size: few; CDR3 protein: CASSLAGRGRGRTEAFF; CDR3 DNA: TGTGCTAGCAGCTTAGCGGGGAGGGGCCGGGGAAGGACTGAAGCTTTCTTT
J gene: TRBJ2-5; D gene: NA; V gene: TRBV19; clone size: NA; CDR3 protein: CASSQVLRDGGTQYF; CDR3 DNA: TGTGCCAGTAGTCAGGTTCTAAGGGACGGGGGGACCCAGTACTTC
J gene: TRBJ2-2; D gene: NA; V gene: TRBV6-5; clone size: NA; CDR3 protein: CASTLSFGSTGELFF; CDR3 DNA: TGTGCCAGCACCCTAAGCTTTGGCTCCACCGGGGAGCTGTTTTTT
J gene: TRBJ2-3; D gene: NA; V gene: TRBV3-1/TRBV3-2; clone size: NA; CDR3 protein: CASSPKGQIGTSDTQYF; CDR3 DNA: TGTGCCAGCAGCCCGAAGGGACAAATCGGAACTTCAGATACGCAGTATTTT
J gene: TRBJ2-1; D gene: NA; V gene: TRBV9; clone size: NA; CDR3 protein: CASSVEDLPYNEQFF; CDR3 DNA: TGTGCCAGCAGCGTAGAGGACTTACCCTACAATGAGCAGTTCTTC
J gene: TRBJ2-7; D gene: NA; V gene: TRBV6-6; clone size: NA; CDR3 protein: CASSSGHNPGEQYF; CDR3 DNA: TGTGCCAGCAGTTCCGGACATAATCCGGGGGAGCAGTACTTC
J gene: TRBJ1-5; D gene: NA; V gene: TRBV27; clone size: NA; CDR3 protein: CASSSLGQGLRNQPQHF; CDR3 DNA: TGTGCCAGCAGTTCCCTAGGGCAGGGACTGAGAAATCAGCCCCAGCATTTT
J gene: TRBJ1-5; D gene: NA; V gene: TRBV6-5; clone size: NA; CDR3 protein: CASSILGGGNQPQHF; CDR3 DNA: TGTGCCAGCAGCATACTCGGGGGCGGAAATCAGCCCCAGCATTTT
J gene: TRBJ1-2; D gene: NA; V gene: TRBV19; clone size: NA; CDR3 protein: CASSPTENYGYTF; CDR3 DNA: TGTGCCAGTAGTCCGACCGAGAACTATGGCTACACCTTC
J gene: TRBJ2-3; D gene: TRBD2; V gene: TRBV6-2/TRBV6-3; clone size: NA; CDR3 protein: CASSYFWTSVSDTQYF; CDR3 DNA: TGTGCCAGCAGTTACTTCTGGACTAGCGTATCAGATACGCAGTATTTT
J gene: TRBJ2-2; D gene: NA; V gene: TRBV19; clone size: NA; CDR3 protein: CASSQQGPGELFF; CDR3 DNA: TGTGCCAGTAGTCAACAGGGTCCCGGGGAGCTGTTTTTT
J gene: TRBJ2-1; D gene: TRBD1; V gene: TRBV27; clone size: NA; CDR3 protein: CASSSGTGGMRNNEQFF; CDR3 DNA: TGTGCCAGCAGCTCCGGGACAGGGGGCATGCGGAACAATGAGCAGTTCTTC
J gene: TRBJ1-1; D gene: TRBD1; V gene: TRBV11-2; clone size: NA; CDR3 protein: CASSLEGGRFTEAFF; CDR3 DNA: TGTGCCAGCAGCTTAGAAGGGGGCAGGTTCACTGAAGCTTTCTTT
J gene: TRBJ1-1; D gene: NA; V gene: TRBV4-1; clone size: NA; CDR3 protein: CASSQGDGLIDGAFF; CDR3 DNA: TGCGCCAGCAGCCAAGGGGACGGGCTGATAGATGGGGCTTTCTTT
J gene: TRBJ2-6; D gene: NA; V gene: TRBV3-1/TRBV3-2; clone size: NA; CDR3 protein: CASSQVGTAASGANVLTF; CDR3 DNA: TGTGCCAGCAGCCAAGTTGGGACGGCTGCCTCTGGGGCCAACGTCCTGACTTTC